The 11 T cell receptor beta chains below were found in one sample sequenced in a study of T cells in Graves' hyperthyroidism and ophthalmopathy. TCR beta CDR3 sequences were amplified from RNA transcripts. Researchers ran a first-round RT-PCR on the TCR CDR3 using the HTBI primer set. TCRdb re-derived calls from the multiplex PCR reads in MiXCR, one entry per CDR3 protein. The sample has almost 500,000 distinct CDR3 sequences, approximately 22% seen once; the top ten hold roughly 49%. The sequencing input was blood. These TCRs come from a woman in her seventies with Graves' ophthalmopathy.

Ten or more counts support this clonotype. The V and J genes are TRBV7-2 and TRBJ2-3; D is unresolved. The CDR3 loop spans 14 amino acids. Trimming stripped 1 base from V and 6 bases from J, with 11 bases between. Germline V lookup: CDR1 SGHTA, CDR2 FQGNSA. Here the CDR3 reads CASSLGVTTDTQYF. Here the CDR3 DNA reads TGTGCCAGCAGCTTAGGGGTGACCACCGATACGCAGTATTTT. The full variable domain, its missing parts supplied by reference TRBV7-2 and TRBJ2-3, is GAGVSQSPSNKVTEKGKDVELRCDPISGHTALYWYRQSLGQGLEFLIYFQGNSAPDKSGLPSDRFSAERTGGSVSTLTIQRTQQEDSAVYLCASSLGVTTDTQYFGPGTRLTVL.

This clonotype has more than one count but fewer than ten. The genes are TRBV6-1 and TRBJ1-2; 12 nucleotides align to TRBD1. Per germline, CDR1 MNHNS and CDR2 SASEGT. There are 15 residues in the CDR3. J lost 7 bases, V lost 6 bases, and 9 bases had no gene match. CDR3 loop: CASRGTGQGAAGYTF. The CDR3 nucleotides are TGTGCCAGCAGGGGTACGGGACAGGGGGCGGCTGGCTACACCTTC.

This clonotype was seen at least ten times. This sequence joins TRBV28 and TRBJ1-2; unclear D gene. With 2 bases removed from V and 4 bases from J, the gap between germline ends came to 14 bases. This CDR3 is 15 amino acids long. From germline, CDR1 is MDHEN and CDR2 SYDVKM. CDR3 amino acids: CASSLSGSRGYGYTF. DNA of the CDR3: TGTGCCAGCAGTTTAAGCGGCAGCAGAGGCTATGGCTACACCTTC.

The chain joins TRBV5-1 to TRBJ1-1; D ambiguous. CDR1 is SGHRS, CDR2 YFSETQ, per germline. The CDR3 spans 14 residues. V dropped 2 bases and J dropped 2 bases, with 10 bases sitting between them. The CDR3: CASSLSSINTEAFF. DNA of the CDR3: TGCGCCAGCAGCTTATCGAGTATAAACACTGAAGCTTTCTTT.

This clonotype was observed many times. V and J are TRBV7-8 and TRBJ1-1; 8 bases map to TRBD1. CDR1 is SGHVS, CDR2 FQNEAQ, per germline. The CDR3 sequence is 13 residues long. V was pared by 5 bases and J by 6 bases, with 5 bases of the junction left unmatched. CDR3 amino acids: CASSPPGGPEAFF. The CDR3 coding sequence is TGTGCCAGCAGCCCTCCAGGGGGCCCTGAAGCTTTCTTT.

This chain's CDR3 is CASSVAGPTDTQYF. CDR3 DNA: TGTGCCAGCAGTGTGGCGGGACCCACAGATACGCAGTATTTT. The chain couples TRBV2 to TRBJ2-3, with D possibly TRBD2 on 6 matching bases. V was cut by 4 bases and J by 2 bases, with 10 bases left in between. Germline V lookup: CDR1 SNHLY, CDR2 FYNNEI. This CDR3 region has 14 residues.

There are a few counts of this clonotype. The chain uses TRBV7-9 and TRBJ1-1; TRBD1 aligns across 8 bases. Germline lookup yields CDR1 SEHNR and CDR2 FQNEAQ (reference sequence). The CDR3 length is 15 residues. Germline trimming cut 3 bases from V and 1 base from J; bases unmatched to any gene: 4. For the CDR3, the DNA is TGTGCCAGCAGCTTGACAGGGGCTACGAACACTGAAGCTTTCTTT. Translated: CASSLTGATNTEAFF.

The chain's CDR3 is CASSWTSGSMYEQYF. The CDR3 nucleotides are TGTGCCAGCAGCTGGACTAGCGGGAGTATGTACGAGCAGTACTTC. The J gene is TRBJ2-7, the V gene TRBV16; TRBD2 matches 13 bases. The V gene's germline CDR1 is KGHSY and CDR2 FQNENV. The CDR3 length is 15 residues. J was trimmed by 4 bases and V by 5 bases; bases with no gene match: 5.

This clonotype has a count of ten or more. The chain uses TRBV12-3 or TRBV12-4 and TRBJ2-5; 8 bases line up with TRBD2. The CDR3 contains 15 residues. The V segment lost 6 bases and the J segment 3 bases; nucleotides outside the gene matches: 9. In DNA, the CDR3 is TGTGCCAGCAGCCTTAGCGGGGAGGGCGAAGAGACCCAGTACTTC. Translation gives CASSLSGEGEETQYF.

This clonotype was seen repeatedly, ten times or more. V gene TRBV12-3 or TRBV12-4 combines with J gene TRBJ2-1, with 13 bases matching TRBD2. V shed 8 bases, J shed 3 bases, and the junction held 10 bases outside the gene matches. The CDR3 totals 17 residues. CDR3: CASVGLAGAVGYNEQFF. As DNA, the CDR3 is TGTGCCAGCGTAGGACTAGCGGGAGCGGTTGGCTACAATGAGCAGTTCTTC.

This clonotype showed up just a few times. V and J are TRBV27 and TRBJ2-2, with a weak D call TRBD1 (5 bases). Trimming took off 6 bases at V and 5 bases at J, with 13 bases between the two ends. The CDR3 length is 14 residues. Per the germline V gene, CDR1 is MNHEY and CDR2 is SMNVEV (reference sequence). CDR3 nucleotides: TGTGCCAGCAGCCTGGGGCGGCGGACCGGGGAGCTGTTTTTT. Amino acids: CASSLGRRTGELFF.